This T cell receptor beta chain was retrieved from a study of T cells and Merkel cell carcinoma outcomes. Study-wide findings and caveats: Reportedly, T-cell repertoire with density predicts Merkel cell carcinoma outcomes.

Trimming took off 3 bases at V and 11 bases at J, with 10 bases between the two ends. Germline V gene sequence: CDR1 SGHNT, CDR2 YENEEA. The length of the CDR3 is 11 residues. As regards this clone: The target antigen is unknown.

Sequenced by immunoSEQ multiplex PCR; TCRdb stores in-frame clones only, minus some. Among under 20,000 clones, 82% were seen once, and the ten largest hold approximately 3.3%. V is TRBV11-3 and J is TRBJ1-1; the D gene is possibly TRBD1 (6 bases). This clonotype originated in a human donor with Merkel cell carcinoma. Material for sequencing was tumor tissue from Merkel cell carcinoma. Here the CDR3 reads CASSLGAPAFF. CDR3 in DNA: TGTGCCAGCAGCTTGGGGGCTCCTGCTTTCTTT.